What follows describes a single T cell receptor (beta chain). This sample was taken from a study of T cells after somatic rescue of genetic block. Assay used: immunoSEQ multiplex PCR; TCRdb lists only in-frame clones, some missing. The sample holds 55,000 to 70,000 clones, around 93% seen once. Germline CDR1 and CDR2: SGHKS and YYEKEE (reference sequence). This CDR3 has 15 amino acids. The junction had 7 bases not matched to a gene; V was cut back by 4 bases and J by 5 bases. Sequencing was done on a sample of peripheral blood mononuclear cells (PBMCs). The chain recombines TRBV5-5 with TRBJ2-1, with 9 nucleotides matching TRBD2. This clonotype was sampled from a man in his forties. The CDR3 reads CASSLALAGNNEQFF. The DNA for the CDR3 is TGTGCCAGCAGCCTCGCGCTAGCGGGGAACAATGAGCAGTTCTTC.